The 2 T cell receptor beta chains below were found in one sample sequenced in a study of shared clonotypes between healthy human individuals. Profiled with immunoSEQ multiplex PCR; TCRdb holds only in-frame clones, not every one. The repertoire holds about half a million clones, with around three quarters as singletons. The sequencing sample was made of PBMCs. All receptors derive from a woman aged 40 to 49 in good health. Some clones in this sample may be carry-over from other donors' samples.

This clone appeared a few times. The V call is TRBV28, the J call TRBJ1-2, with no clear D. The CDR3 contains 12 residues. Per germline, CDR1 MDHEN and CDR2 SYDVKM. V gave up 9 bases and J gave up 0 bases, with 8 bases separating them. In nucleotides, the CDR3 is TGTGCCAGTCAGGTCGCTAACTATGGCTACACCTTC. Protein sequence: CASQVANYGYTF.

This clone was detected only once. The chain combines TRBV30 with TRBJ1-2; D is ambiguous. This CDR3 contains 13 residues. Germline-derived CDR1 and CDR2 are GTSNPN and SVGIG (reference sequence). Trimming shortened V by 0 bases and J by 5 bases, and 10 bases separated the two germline ends. The CDR3 loop is CAWSVGRRYGYTF. The CDR3, as DNA: TGTGCCTGGAGTGTAGGGCGGAGATATGGCTACACCTTC.